The present T cell receptor (beta chain) was sequenced within a study of T cells in Graves' hyperthyroidism and ophthalmopathy. The study, taken as a whole, reports: Blood shared most expanded thyroid clonotypes above 0.001.

V was trimmed by 5 bases and J by 2 bases, leaving 15 bases between them. This CDR3 spans 16 amino acids. The V gene's germline CDR1 is SGHTA and CDR2 FQGNSA. Amplification of TCR beta CDR3 regions was performed using RNA transcripts as template. The HTBI primer set was used in a first-round RT-PCR of the TCR CDR3. From the multiplex PCR reads, TCRdb called clonotypes with MiXCR, one entry per CDR3 protein. The data contain hundreds of thousands of distinct CDR3 sequences, around 15% of them singletons. This clonotype has more than one count but fewer than ten. Its antigen is undetermined. Sequenced material: blood. The sequence was obtained from a woman aged 40 to 50 with Graves' ophthalmopathy. The rearrangement links TRBV7-2 to TRBJ2-2; possibly TRBD2 for D (5 bases). CDR3 coding DNA: TGTGCCAGCAGCCCATCGTCGGGGTTTAACACCGGGGAGCTGTTTTTT. It encodes CASSPSSGFNTGELFF.